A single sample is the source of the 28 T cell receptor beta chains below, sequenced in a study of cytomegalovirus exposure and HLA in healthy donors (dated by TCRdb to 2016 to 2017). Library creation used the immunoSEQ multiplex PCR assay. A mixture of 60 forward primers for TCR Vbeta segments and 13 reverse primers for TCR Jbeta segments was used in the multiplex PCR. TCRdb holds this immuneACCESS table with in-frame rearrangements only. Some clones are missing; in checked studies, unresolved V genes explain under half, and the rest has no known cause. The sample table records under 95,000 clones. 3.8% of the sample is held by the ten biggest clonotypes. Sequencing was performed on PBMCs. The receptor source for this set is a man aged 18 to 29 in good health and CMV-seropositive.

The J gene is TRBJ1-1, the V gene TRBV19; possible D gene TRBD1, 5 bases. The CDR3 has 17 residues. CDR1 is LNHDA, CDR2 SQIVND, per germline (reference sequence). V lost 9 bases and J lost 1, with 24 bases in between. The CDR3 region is CARREGMGRKRNTEAFF. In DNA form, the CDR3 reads TGTGCCAGAAGGGAGGGGATGGGTAGGAAAAGGAACACTGAAGCTTTCTTT.

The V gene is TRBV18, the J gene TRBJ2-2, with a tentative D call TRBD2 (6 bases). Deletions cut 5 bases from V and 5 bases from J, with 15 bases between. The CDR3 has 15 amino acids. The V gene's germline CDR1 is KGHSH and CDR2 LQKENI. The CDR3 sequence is CASSSGRELTGELFF. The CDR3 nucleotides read TGTGCCAGCTCATCCGGGAGAGAGTTGACCGGGGAGCTGTTTTTT.

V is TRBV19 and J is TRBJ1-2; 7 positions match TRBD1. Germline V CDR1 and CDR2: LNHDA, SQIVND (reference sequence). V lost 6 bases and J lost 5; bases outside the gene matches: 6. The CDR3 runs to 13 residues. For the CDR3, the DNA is TGTGCCAGTAGGAGGGACAGACTGTATGGCTACACCTTC. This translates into CASRRDRLYGYTF.

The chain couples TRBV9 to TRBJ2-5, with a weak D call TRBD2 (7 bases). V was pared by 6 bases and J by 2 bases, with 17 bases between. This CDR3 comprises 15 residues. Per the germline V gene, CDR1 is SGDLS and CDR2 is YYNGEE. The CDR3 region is CASTPSGGGQETQYF. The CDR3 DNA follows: TGTGCCAGCACCCCTAGCGGAGGGGGGCAAGAGACCCAGTACTTC.

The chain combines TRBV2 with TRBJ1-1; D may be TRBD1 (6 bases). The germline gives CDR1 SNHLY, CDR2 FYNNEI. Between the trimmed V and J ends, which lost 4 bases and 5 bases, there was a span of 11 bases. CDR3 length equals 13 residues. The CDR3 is CASSVGQRTEAFF. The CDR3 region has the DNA TGTGCCAGCAGTGTCGGACAGAGGACTGAAGCTTTCTTT.

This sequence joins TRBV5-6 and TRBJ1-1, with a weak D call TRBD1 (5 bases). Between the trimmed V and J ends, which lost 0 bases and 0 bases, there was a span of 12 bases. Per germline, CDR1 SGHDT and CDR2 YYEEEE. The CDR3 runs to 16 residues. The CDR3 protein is CASSLAGRGMNTEAFF. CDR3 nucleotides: TGTGCCAGCAGCTTGGCGGGGCGGGGAATGAACACTGAAGCTTTCTTT.

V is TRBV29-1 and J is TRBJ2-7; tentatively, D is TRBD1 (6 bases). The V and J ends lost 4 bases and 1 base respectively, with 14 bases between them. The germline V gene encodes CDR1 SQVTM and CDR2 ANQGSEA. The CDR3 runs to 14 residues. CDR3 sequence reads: CSVGTAKGSYEQYF. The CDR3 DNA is TGCAGCGTTGGGACAGCGAAGGGATCCTACGAGCAGTACTTC.

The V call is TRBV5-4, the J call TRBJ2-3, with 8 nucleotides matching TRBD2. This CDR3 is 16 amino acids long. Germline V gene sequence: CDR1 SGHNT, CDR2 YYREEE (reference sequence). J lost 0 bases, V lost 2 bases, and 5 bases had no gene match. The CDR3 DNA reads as TGTGCCAGCAGCTTAACTCGGGGGGGAAGCACAGATACGCAGTATTTT. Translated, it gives CASSLTRGGSTDTQYF.

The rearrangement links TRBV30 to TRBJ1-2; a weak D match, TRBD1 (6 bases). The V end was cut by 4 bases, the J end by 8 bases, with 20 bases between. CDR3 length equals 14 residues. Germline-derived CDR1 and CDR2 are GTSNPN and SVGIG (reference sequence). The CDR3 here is CAWTGVASDRGYTF. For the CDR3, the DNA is TGTGCCTGGACAGGGGTCGCAAGCGATCGAGGCTACACCTTC.

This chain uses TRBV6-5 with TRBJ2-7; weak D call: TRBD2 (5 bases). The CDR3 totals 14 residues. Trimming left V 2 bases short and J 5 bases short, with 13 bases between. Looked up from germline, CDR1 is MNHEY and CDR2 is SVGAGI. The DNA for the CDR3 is TGTGCCAGCAGTTACCGGCTCCCGGGGAACGAGCAGTACTTC. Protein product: CASSYRLPGNEQYF.

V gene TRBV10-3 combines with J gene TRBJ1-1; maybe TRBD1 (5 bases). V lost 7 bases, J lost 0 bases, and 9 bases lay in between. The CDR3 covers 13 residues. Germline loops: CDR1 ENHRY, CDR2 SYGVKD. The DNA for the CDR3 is TGTGCCATCATGGGGGGATTGAACACTGAAGCTTTCTTT. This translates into CAIMGGLNTEAFF.

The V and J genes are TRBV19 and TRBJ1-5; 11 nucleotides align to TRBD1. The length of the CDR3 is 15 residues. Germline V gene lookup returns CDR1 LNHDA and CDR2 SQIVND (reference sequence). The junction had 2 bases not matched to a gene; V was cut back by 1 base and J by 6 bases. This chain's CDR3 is CASSIGTGGGQPQHF. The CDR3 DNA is TGTGCCAGTAGTATAGGGACAGGGGGCGGTCAGCCCCAGCATTTT.

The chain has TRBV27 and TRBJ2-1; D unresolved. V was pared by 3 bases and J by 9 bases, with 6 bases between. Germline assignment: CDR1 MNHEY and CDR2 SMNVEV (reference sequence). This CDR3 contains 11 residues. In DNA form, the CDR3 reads TGTGCCAGCAGTTTTAGTAGTGAGCAGTTCTTC. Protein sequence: CASSFSSEQFF.

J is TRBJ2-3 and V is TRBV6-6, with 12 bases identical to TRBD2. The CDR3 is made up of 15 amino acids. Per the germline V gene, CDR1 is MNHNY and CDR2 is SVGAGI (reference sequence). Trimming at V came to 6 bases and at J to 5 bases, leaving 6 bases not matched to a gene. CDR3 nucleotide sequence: TGTGCCAGCAGAGAGACTAGCGGGAGAGTAGATACGCAGTATTTT. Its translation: CASRETSGRVDTQYF.

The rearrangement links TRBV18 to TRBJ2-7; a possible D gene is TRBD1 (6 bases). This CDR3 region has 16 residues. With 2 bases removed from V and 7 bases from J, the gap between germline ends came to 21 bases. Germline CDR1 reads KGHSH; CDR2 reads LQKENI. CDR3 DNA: TGTGCCAGCTCACCATTCCCCCTACAGGGTTCACGGGAGCAGTACTTC. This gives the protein CASSPFPLQGSREQYF.

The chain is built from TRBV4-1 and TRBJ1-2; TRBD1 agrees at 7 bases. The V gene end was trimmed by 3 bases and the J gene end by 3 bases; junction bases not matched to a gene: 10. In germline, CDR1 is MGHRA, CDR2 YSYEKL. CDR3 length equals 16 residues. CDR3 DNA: TGCGCCAGCAGCCAGCCGACAGGGCGGATAGACTATGGCTACACCTTC. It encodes CASSQPTGRIDYGYTF.

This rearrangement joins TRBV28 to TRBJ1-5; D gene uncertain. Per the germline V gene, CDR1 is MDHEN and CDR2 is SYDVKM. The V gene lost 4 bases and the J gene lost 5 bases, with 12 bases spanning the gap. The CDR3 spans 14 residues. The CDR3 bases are TGTGCCAGCAGTTCGACGGGTTGGGATCAGCCCCAGCATTTT. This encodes CASSSTGWDQPQHF.

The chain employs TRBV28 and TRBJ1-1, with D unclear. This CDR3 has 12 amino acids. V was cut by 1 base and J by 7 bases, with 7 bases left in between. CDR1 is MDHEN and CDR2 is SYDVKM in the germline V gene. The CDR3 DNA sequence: TGTGCCAGCAGTTTATTTCCTATTGAAGCTTTCTTT. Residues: CASSLFPIEAFF.

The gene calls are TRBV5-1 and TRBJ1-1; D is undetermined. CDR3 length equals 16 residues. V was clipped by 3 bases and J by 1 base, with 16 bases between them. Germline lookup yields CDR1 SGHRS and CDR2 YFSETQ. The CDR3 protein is CASSYETAVGNTEAFF. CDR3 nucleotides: TGCGCCAGCAGCTACGAGACGGCGGTGGGGAACACTGAAGCTTTCTTT.

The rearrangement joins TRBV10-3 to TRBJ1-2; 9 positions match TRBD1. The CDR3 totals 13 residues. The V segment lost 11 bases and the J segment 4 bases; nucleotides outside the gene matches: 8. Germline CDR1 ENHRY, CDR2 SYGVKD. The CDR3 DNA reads TGTGCCGCAGGGACAGGGACCCGCTATGGCTACACCTTC. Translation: CAAGTGTRYGYTF.

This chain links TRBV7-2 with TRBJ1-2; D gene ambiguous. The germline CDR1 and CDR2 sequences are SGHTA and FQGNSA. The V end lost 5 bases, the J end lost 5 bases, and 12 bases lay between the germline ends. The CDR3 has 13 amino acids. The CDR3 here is CASSLETAYGYTF. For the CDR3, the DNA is TGTGCCAGCAGCCTGGAGACGGCTTATGGCTACACCTTC.

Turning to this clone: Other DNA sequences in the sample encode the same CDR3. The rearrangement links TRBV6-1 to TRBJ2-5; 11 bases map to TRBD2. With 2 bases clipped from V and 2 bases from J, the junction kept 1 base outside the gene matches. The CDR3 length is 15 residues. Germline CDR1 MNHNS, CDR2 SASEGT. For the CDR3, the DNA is TGTGCCAGCAGTGAACTAGCGGGAGGACAAGAGACCCAGTACTTC. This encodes CASSELAGGQETQYF.

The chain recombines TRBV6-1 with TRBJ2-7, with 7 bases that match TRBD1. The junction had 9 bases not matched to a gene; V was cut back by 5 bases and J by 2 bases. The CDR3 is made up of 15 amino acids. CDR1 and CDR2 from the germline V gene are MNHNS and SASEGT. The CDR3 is CASSKSRDSAYEQYF. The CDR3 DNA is TGTGCCAGCAGTAAATCCCGGGACAGTGCCTACGAGCAGTACTTC.

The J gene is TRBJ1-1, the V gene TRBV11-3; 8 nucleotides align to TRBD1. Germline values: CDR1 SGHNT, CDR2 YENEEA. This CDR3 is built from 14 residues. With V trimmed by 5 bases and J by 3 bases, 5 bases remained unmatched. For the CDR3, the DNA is TGTGCCAGCAGCCCGGGACAGGAGGACACTGAAGCTTTCTTT. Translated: CASSPGQEDTEAFF.

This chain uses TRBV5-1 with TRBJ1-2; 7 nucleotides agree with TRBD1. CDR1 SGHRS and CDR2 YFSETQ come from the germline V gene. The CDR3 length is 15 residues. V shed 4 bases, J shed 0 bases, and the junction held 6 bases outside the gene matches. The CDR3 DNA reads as TGCGCCAGCAGCCCCACGACAGGGACTAACTATGGCTACACCTTC. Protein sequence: CASSPTTGTNYGYTF.

CDR3 region: CASSWGLAGGTVTDTQYF. In nucleotides, the CDR3 is TGTGCCAGCAGCTGGGGACTAGCGGGAGGGACTGTAACAGATACGCAGTATTTT. The V gene is TRBV7-8, the J gene TRBJ2-3, with 16 bases lining up with TRBD2. V lost 4 bases and J lost 3; bases outside the gene matches: 7. Germline V CDR1 and CDR2: SGHVS, FQNEAQ. CDR3 length equals 18 residues.

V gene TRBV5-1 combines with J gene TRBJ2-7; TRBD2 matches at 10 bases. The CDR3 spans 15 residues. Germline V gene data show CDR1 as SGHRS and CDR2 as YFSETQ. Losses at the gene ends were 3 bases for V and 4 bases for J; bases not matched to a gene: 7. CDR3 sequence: CASSSSSGSLYEQYF. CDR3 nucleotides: TGCGCCAGCAGCTCCTCTAGCGGGAGCTTATACGAGCAGTACTTC.

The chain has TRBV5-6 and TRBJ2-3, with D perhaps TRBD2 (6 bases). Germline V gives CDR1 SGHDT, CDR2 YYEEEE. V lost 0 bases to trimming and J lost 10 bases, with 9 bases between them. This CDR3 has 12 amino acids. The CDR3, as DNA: TGTGCCAGCAGCTTGGTAGGGGAGGCGCAGTATTTT. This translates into CASSLVGEAQYF.